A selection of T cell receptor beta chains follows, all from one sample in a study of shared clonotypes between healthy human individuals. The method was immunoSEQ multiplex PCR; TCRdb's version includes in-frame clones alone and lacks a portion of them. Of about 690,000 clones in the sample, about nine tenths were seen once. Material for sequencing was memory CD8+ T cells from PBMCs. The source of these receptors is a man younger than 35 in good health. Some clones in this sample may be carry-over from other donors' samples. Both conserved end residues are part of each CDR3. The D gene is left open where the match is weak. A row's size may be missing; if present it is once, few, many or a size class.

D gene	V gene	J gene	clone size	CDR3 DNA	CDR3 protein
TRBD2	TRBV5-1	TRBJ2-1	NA	TGCGCCAGCAGCTTGGTTAGCGGGAGAATCGATGAGCAGTTCTTC	CASSLVSGRIDEQFF
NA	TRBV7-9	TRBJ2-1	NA	TGTGCCAGCTGTCAGGCGGACGGTGAGCAGTTCTTC	CASCQADGEQFF
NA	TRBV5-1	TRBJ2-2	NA	TGCGCCAGCAGCGGACTGAAATATTCCGGGGAGCTGTTTTTT	CASSGLKYSGELFF
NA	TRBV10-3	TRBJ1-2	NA	TGTGCCATCAGTACTACAGGTGCTAACTATGGCTACACCTTC	CAISTTGANYGYTF
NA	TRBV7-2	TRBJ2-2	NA	TGTGCCAGCAGAGACCTACCGGGACCCAACACCGGGGAGCTGTTTTTT	CASRDLPGPNTGELFF
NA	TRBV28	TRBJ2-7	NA	TGTGCCAGCAGCTACGGGCCAGAAGAGGATACCTACGAGCAGTACTTC	CASSYGPEEDTYEQYF
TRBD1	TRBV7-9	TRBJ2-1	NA	TGTGCCAGCAGCTTAAGAATCGGGACAGCTCTTGGTGAGCAGTTCTTC	CASSLRIGTALGEQFF
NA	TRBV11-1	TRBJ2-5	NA	TGTGCCAGCAGCTTAGTGTCGGGGTACCAAGAGACCCAGTACTTC	CASSLVSGYQETQYF
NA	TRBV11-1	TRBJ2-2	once	TGTGCCAGCAGCCACGGGGACACCGGGGAGCTGTTTTTT	CASSHGDTGELFF
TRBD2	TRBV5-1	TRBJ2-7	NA	TGCGCCAGCAGCCCGGGGAGGGGCCCCTACGAGCAGTACTTC	CASSPGRGPYEQYF
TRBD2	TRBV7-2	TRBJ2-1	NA	TGTGCCAGCAGCACTAGAGTAGCGGGAATAGGCACCAATGAGCAGTTCTTC	CASSTRVAGIGTNEQFF
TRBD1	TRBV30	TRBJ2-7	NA	TGTGCCTATACGACAGGGTGGGACTACGAGCAGTACTTC	CAYTTGWDYEQYF
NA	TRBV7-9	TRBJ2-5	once	TGTGCCAGCAGCGCCCCGTGGGTATTGGGAGAGACCCAGTACTTC	CASSAPWVLGETQYF
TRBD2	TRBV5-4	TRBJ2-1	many	TGTGCCAGCAGCGGGGGACTAGCGGGAGGTTACAATGAGCAGTTCTTC	CASSGGLAGGYNEQFF
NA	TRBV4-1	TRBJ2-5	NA	TGCGCCAGCAGTGGCTTGGGACTTGAGCAGTACTTC	CASSGLGLEQYF
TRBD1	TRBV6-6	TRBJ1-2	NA	TGTGCCAGCACCTCCGGGACAGGGAGCTATGGCTACACCTTC	CASTSGTGSYGYTF
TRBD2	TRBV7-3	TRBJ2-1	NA	TGTGCCAGCAGCTTGGGGACTAGCGGTTTCAATGAGCAGTTCTTC	CASSLGTSGFNEQFF
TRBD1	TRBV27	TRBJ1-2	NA	TGTGCCAGCAGTCCGGACAGGAACTATGGCTACACCTTC	CASSPDRNYGYTF
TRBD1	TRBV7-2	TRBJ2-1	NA	TGTGCCAGCAGCTGGGGACAGGGCCCGTACAATGAGCAGTTCTTC	CASSWGQGPYNEQFF
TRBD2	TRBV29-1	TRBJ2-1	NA	TGCAGCGTTGAAGATCCCAGCGGGGTGGACACCTCCTACAATGAGCAGTTCTTC	CSVEDPSGVDTSYNEQFF
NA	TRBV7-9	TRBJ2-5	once	TGTGCCAGCAGCCAGGGTGGTGAGACCCAGTACTTC	CASSQGGETQYF
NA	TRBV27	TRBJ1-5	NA	TGTGCCAGCGGGACCGGGACAATAGGCAATCAGCCCCAGCATTTT	CASGTGTIGNQPQHF
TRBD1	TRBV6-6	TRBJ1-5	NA	TGTGCCAGCAGTACGGGACAGCTAAATCAGCCCCAGCATTTT	CASSTGQLNQPQHF
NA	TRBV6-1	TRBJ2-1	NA	TGTGCCAGCAGTGAGTGGGTATTGGGGTCCTACAATGAGCAGTTCTTC	CASSEWVLGSYNEQFF
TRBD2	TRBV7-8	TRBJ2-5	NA	TGTGCCAGCAGCTTAGGCGGGAGGGAGACCCAGTACTTC	CASSLGGRETQYF
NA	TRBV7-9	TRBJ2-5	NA	TGTGCCAGCAGTCCAGTCGTCGTACAAGAGACCCAGTACTTC	CASSPVVVQETQYF
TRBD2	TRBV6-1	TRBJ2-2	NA	TGTGCCAGCAGTGAATTAGGCGGGAGTATTACCGGGGAGCTGTTTTTT	CASSELGGSITGELFF
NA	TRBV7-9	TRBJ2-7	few	TGTGCCAGCTTCACCACGGGGCAGGGCCGTTGGGAGCAGTACTTC	CASFTTGQGRWEQYF
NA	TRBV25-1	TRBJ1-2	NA	TGTGCCAGCAGTGAAGTAAGGGGGGGCTACACCTTC	CASSEVRGGYTF
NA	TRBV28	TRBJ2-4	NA	TGTGCCAGCAGTCCCCTAAGGACAGCTTTAAACATTCAGTACTTC	CASSPLRTALNIQYF
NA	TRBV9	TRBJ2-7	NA	TGTGCCAGCAGCGCCGGTACAGGGACCTCCTACGAGCAGTACTTC	CASSAGTGTSYEQYF
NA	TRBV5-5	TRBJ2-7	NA	TGTGCCAGCAGCTCAACCCCAGGGTGGACCTACGAGCAGTACTTC	CASSSTPGWTYEQYF
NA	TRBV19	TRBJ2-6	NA	TGTGCCAGTAGTATGATGCTACAGAGCTCTGGGGCCAACGTCCTGACTTTC	CASSMMLQSSGANVLTF
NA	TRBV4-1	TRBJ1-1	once	TGCGCCAGCAGCCAAGACGTCGGCAGGGGAGACACTGAAGCTTTCTTT	CASSQDVGRGDTEAFF
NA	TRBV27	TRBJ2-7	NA	TGTGCCAGCAGTTTATCGCCCGGGACCGGCGCCTACGAGCAGTACTTC	CASSLSPGTGAYEQYF
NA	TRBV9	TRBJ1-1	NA	TGTGCCAGCAGCGGATCGACAGGACTAAACACTGAAGCTTTCTTT	CASSGSTGLNTEAFF
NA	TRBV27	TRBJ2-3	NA	TGTGCCAGCAGCGTGACAGCCTCGAACACAGATACGCAGTATTTT	CASSVTASNTDTQYF
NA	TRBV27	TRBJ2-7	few	TGTGCCAGCAGTTTCGGCCGCTCCTACGAGCAGTACTTC	CASSFGRSYEQYF
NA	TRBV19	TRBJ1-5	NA	TGTGCCACAACAGGGCAAGGCCAGAATGGGCCCCAGCATTTT	CATTGQGQNGPQHF
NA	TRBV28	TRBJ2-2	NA	TGTGCCACGGACGGAGGGGAGCTGTTTTTT	CATDGGELFF
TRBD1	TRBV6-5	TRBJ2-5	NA	TGTGCCAGCAGTTACCAGGACAGGGAGGAGACCCAGTACTTC	CASSYQDREETQYF
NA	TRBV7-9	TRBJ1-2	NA	TGTGCCAGCAGCTTAGCGGGGACCCATTATGGCTACACCTTC	CASSLAGTHYGYTF
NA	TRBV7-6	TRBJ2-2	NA	TGTGCCAGCAGCTTGTTAGCCGGGGAGCTGTTTTTT	CASSLLAGELFF
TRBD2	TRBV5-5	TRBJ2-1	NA	TGTGCCAGCAGCTCTCTCGGCCTAGCGGGTATCTACAATGAGCAGTTCTTC	CASSSLGLAGIYNEQFF
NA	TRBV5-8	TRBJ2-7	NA	TGTGCCAGCAGCTTGGGGGCCGAGCAGTACTTC	CASSLGAEQYF
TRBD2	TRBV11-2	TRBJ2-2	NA	TGTGCCAGCAGCCTGGGACTAGCGGGAGTTGTAGGGGAGCTGTTTTTT	CASSLGLAGVVGELFF
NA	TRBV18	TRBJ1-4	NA	TGTGCCAGCTCATTCGCAGGGGACCGCAATGAAAAACTGTTTTTT	CASSFAGDRNEKLFF
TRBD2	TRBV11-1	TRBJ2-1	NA	TGTGCCAGCAGCTTCCCCCACGGGACTAGCGGTTACAATGAGCAGTTCTTC	CASSFPHGTSGYNEQFF
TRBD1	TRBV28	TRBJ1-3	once	TGTGCCAGCAGTTTGACCACAAAGACAGGGGGCAGTGGAAACACCATATATTTT	CASSLTTKTGGSGNTIYF
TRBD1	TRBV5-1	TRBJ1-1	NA	TGCGCCAGCAGGGGTGCGACAGGGGGCACAGACAGGAACACTGAAGCTTTCTTT	CASRGATGGTDRNTEAFF
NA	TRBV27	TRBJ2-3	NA	TGTGCCAGCAGTTTAACCAGCACAGATACGCAGTATTTT	CASSLTSTDTQYF